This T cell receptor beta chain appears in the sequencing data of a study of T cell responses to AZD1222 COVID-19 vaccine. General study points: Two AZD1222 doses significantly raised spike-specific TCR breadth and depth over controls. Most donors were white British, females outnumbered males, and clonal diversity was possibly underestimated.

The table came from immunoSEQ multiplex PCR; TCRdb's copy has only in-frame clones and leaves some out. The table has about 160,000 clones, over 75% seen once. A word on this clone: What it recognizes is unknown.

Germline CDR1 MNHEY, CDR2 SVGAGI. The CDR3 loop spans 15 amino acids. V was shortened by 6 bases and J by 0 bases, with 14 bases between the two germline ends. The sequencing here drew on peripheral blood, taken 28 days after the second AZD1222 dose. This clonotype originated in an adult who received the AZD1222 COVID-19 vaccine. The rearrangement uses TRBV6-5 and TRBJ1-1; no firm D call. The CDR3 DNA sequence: TGTGCCAGCAGAGACCTAACCCACATGAACACTGAAGCTTTCTTT. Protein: CASRDLTHMNTEAFF.